This entry features one T cell receptor (beta chain) sequence. This clone was seen only a few times. The antigen it recognizes is unknown. One base away there is no much larger clone; base qualities are not given. A fixed 350 ng of DNA was loaded for every bulk PBMC sample. TCR beta CDR3 sequences were amplified from genomic DNA using the immunoSEQ TCRb Assay kit according to manufacturer instructions. The KAPA Library Quantification Kit for Illumina platforms was used to quantify pooled libraries by qPCR. Sequencing of the pooled libraries was done on an Illumina NextSeq 500, with clustering at roughly 0.6-1.2 pM. As for the authors' bioinformatics: TCR data were analyzed with immunoSEQ ANALYZER and the R LymphoSeq package. A rearrangement efficiency score was calculated as productive divided by the sum of productive and non-productive CDR3 sequences. Clonality was assessed using the Gini coefficient and diversity using the Renyi index at alpha=1, with pairwise comparisons between timepoints within each patient. Clonal relatedness, based on an edit distance of 3, and repertoire similarity, based on the Bhattacharyya coefficient, were both computed in LymphoSeq. Linear discriminant analysis on week-3 changes in clonality and diversity was built with the R MASS and caret packages to classify response. Here the immuneACCESS table is served through TCRdb, limited to in-frame sequences with V and J called. Missing clones are a known gap in these copies; in checked studies unresolved V genes cover under half, and the rest lacks a known reason. D and trimming were read from the DNA, whereas the V and J calls and clone size are those reported in that table. The sample has more than 15,000 clones on record, roughly 83% of them singletons. The ten largest clones capture 6.5% to 8% of the sample.

Based on the germline V gene, the CDR1 and CDR2 sequences are SGHNT and YENEEA. CDR3 length: 11 amino acids, cysteine to phenylalanine. Only the CDR3 DNA stays, 33 bases, in frame from base 1. V is pared back by 2 bases and J by 7 bases, with 5 bases lying between the germline termini. The data stem from a study of blood T cell dynamics during melanoma immunotherapy (TCRdb year 2020). A note on the overall study: Patients with metastatic melanoma were treated with first-line pembrolizumab or nivolumab plus ipilimumab as standard of care in the United Kingdom. Peripheral T cell receptor repertoires of metastatic melanoma patients were profiled before and after one cycle of checkpoint inhibitor therapy to find early correlates of response. Consecutive patients formed a training cohort, and a further independent group of patients from the same centre was pooled into an external validation set. Here is what the overall study found, with its caveats: Whether the T cell clones behind the repertoire changes were melanoma-specific or instead reflected general immune activation was something the study could not determine. A bifurcated reorganization of the PBMC repertoire at W3, with increased clonality or increased diversity, was observed in patients who later achieved disease control, unlike in progressors. The relatively small sample size was acknowledged as a potential limitation on generalization of the results.

The meaning of the sample's time point label: pre-treatment baseline. Blood samples were collected before treatment (T0) and at week 3 (W3), after the first cycle of checkpoint blockade. Except for a couple of patients with rapid clinical progression, response was assessed 12 weeks after the first infusion by RECIST 1.1; disease control meant complete response, partial response or stable disease. Patients were not eligible if they had prior systemic cancer treatment, concomitant immunosuppressant therapy or synchronous other active malignancies. Both bulk PBMC and plasma cell-free DNA were sequenced for TCR beta so that circulating cells and T cell turnover could be tracked. PBMC were isolated from blood with Lymphoprep and SepMate tubes, followed by red cell lysis. QIAamp DNA Blood Mini kits were used to extract DNA from PBMC and sorted T cell subsets.

This clonotype was obtained from a human donor with melanoma. Material: blood, obtained from a patient treated with checkpoint blockade. Recombination connected TRBV11-3 to TRBJ1-1, with the D gene not confidently named. The CDR3 loop reads CASSLKGEAFF. The bases read TGTGCCAGCAGCTTAAAGGGTGAAGCTTTCTTT.